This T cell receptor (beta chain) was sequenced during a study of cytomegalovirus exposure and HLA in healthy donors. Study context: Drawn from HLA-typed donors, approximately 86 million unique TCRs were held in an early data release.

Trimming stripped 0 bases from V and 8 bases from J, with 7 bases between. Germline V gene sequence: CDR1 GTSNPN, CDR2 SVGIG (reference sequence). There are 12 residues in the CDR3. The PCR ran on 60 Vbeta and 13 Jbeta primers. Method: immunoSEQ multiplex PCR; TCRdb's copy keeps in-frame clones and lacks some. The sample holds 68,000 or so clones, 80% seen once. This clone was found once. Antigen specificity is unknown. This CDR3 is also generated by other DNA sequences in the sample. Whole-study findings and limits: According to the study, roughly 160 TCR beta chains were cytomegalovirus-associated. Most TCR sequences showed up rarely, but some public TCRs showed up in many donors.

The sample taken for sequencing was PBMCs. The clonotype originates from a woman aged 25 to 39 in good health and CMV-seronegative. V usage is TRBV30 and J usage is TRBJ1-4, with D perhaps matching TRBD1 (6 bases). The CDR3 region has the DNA TGTGCCTGGAGTGTAACAGGGGAAAAACTGTTTTTT. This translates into CAWSVTGEKLFF.